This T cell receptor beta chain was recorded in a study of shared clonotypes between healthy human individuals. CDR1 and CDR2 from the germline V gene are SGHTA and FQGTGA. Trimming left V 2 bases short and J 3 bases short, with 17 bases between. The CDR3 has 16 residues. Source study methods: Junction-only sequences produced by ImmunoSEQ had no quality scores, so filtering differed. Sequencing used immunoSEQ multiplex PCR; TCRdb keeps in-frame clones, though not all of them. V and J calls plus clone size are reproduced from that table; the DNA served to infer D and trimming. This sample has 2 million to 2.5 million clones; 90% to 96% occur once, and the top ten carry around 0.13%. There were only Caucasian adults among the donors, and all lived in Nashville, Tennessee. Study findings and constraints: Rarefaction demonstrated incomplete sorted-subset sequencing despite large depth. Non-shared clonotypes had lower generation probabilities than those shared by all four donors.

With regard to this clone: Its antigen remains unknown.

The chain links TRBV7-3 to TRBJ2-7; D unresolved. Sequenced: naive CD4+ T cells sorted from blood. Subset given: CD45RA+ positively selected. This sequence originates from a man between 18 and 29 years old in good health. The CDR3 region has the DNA TGTGCCAGCAGCTTATACAAGTCCAAGATCAGCTACGAGCAGTACTTC. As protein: CASSLYKSKISYEQYF.